This entry describes one T cell receptor (beta chain). Its target is unknown. This record belongs to a study of T cell responses to AZD1222 COVID-19 vaccine. Study-wide points: Most donors were white British, females outnumbered males, and clonal diversity was possibly underestimated. Increases in Spike-specific TCR breadth and depth were seen after two AZD1222 doses. Sampled repertoires all dated from after the peak T cell response.

Sequencing used immunoSEQ multiplex PCR; TCRdb keeps in-frame clones, though not all of them. This table holds around 100,000 clones, approximately 90% found once. Germline values: CDR1 SSHAT, CDR2 FNYEAQ (reference sequence). This CDR3 comprises 13 residues. V lost 4 bases and J lost 5; bases outside the gene matches: 2. The sequence was collected from an adult in good health. V and J are TRBV7-7 and TRBJ1-1; 9 bases are shared with TRBD1. The specimen comprised peripheral blood, sampled on day 0 of AZD1222 vaccination. CDR3 DNA: TGTGCCAGCAGCTCGGGACAGGGAACTGAAGCTTTCTTT. This encodes CASSSGQGTEAFF.